This T cell receptor (beta chain) comes out of a study of metastatic and nonmetastatic thyroid tumors. Overall study context: It was across blood and tumor or nodule tissue from malignant and benign thyroid patients that repertoires were compared.

None of the patients had undergone any treatment ahead of thyroid surgery. Many counts were recorded for this clone. In germline, CDR1 is SGDLS, CDR2 YYNGEE. The germline V and J ends were trimmed by 3 bases and 0 bases, with 7 bases remaining between them. The CDR3 is 14 residues long. Authors' processing steps: Variation in CDR3 across clinicopathological groups served as the basis for constructing a distant-metastasis classifier in papillary thyroid cancer. TCRdb reanalyzed the PCR reads with MiXCR. The V and J calls shown here were made by TCRdb, not taken from the authors' results. Of 35,000 to 40,000 clones detected, roughly 26% appear once; the ten largest clones hold roughly 9.1%.

The sequencing input was blood. The V and J genes are TRBV9 and TRBJ2-4; D is ambiguous. The TCR was taken from a female donor with papillary thyroid cancer or a benign thyroid nodule (not recorded which). Some clones in this sample may be carry-over from other donors' samples. The CDR3 spells CASSATVAKNIQYF. CDR3 DNA sequence: TGTGCCAGCAGCGCCACGGTAGCCAAAAACATTCAGTACTTC.